Below, 7 T cell receptor beta chains from the same sample are listed, as sequenced in a study of PD-1 and CTLA-4 blockade in melanoma. Assay: immunoSEQ multiplex PCR; the TCRdb copy retains only in-frame clones and omits some. This sample yields about 16,000 clones, of which about 70% are seen a single time; over 12% belongs to the top ten. The specimen comprised CD8+ T cells from peripheral blood, sampled from a patient given anti-PD-1 treatment. These receptors were obtained from a human donor with melanoma.

CDR3 DNA sequence: TGTGCCAGCAGCTCCCCAGGGGGCTCCTACAATGAGCAGTTCTTC. It translates to CASSSPGGSYNEQFF. V usage is TRBV7-6 and J usage is TRBJ2-1, with 7 bases fitting TRBD1. The CDR3 contains 15 residues. Germline V gives CDR1 SGHVS, CDR2 FNYEAQ. V dropped 4 bases and J dropped 0; count of bases not matched to a gene: 3.

V usage is TRBV4-1 and J usage is TRBJ2-7, with unresolved D. This CDR3 is 14 amino acids long. Trimming removed 0 bases at V and 3 bases at J, with 9 bases between. Germline loops: CDR1 MGHRA, CDR2 YSYEKL. The CDR3 protein is CASSQDKGYYEQYF. The CDR3 DNA reads as TGCGCCAGCAGCCAAGATAAAGGGTACTACGAGCAGTACTTC.

This clone was recorded once. At one of its ends the junction is not consistent with the germline gene, which may arise from a read error. The chain employs TRBV3-1 (or the pseudogene TRBV3-2) and TRBJ2-3, with D unresolved. The germline gives CDR1 LGHDT, CDR2 YNNKEL (reference sequence). The CDR3 is 10 amino acids. This chain's CDR3 is CASRRTESSF. Here the CDR3 DNA reads TGTGCCAGCAGACGTACAGAGAGCAGTTTT.

In its sample, this clone was seen a few times. The rearrangement joins TRBV15 to TRBJ2-7; D gene uncertain. Per germline, CDR1 LNHNV and CDR2 YYDKDF (reference sequence). The CDR3 is made up of 14 amino acids. Trimming shortened V by 0 bases and J by 0 bases, and 6 bases separated the two germline ends. Here the CDR3 DNA reads TGTGCCACCAGCAGAGATACGGGCTCCTACGAGCAGTACTTC. Residues: CATSRDTGSYEQYF.

The chain is built from TRBV5-5 and TRBJ1-1; TRBD1 matches 7 bases. The CDR3 has 15 amino acids. CDR1 and CDR2 (germline): SGHKS, YYEKEE (reference sequence). J lost 4 bases, V lost 1 base, and 7 bases had no gene match. Here the CDR3 DNA reads TGTGCCAGCAGCTTGTATACAGGGGTTGGCACTGAAGCTTTCTTT. Encoded protein: CASSLYTGVGTEAFF. Together with reference TRBV5-5 and TRBJ1-1, the CDR3 gives the full variable domain: DAGVTQSPTHLIKTRGQQVTLRCSPISGHKSVSWYQQVLGQGPQFIFQYYEKEERGRGNFPDRFSARQFPNYSSELNVNALLLGDSALYLCASSLYTGVGTEAFFGQGTRLTVV.

The genes are TRBV3-1 (or the pseudogene TRBV3-2) and TRBJ2-1; TRBD2 might be the D (7 bases). V was pared by 2 bases and J by 2 bases, with 13 bases between. CDR1 is LGHDT, CDR2 YNNKEL, per germline (reference sequence). The CDR3 is 16 amino acids. The CDR3 loop is CASSQYGGPPYNEQFF. CDR3 bases: TGTGCCAGCAGCCAATACGGGGGGCCTCCCTACAATGAGCAGTTCTTC.

CDR3 amino acids: CASSLFPQETQYF. The CDR3 region has the DNA TGTGCCAGCAGTTTATTTCCCCAAGAGACCCAGTACTTC. J is TRBJ2-5 and V is TRBV27; D is unclear. The V gene's germline CDR1 is MNHEY and CDR2 SMNVEV (reference sequence). V shed 1 base and J shed 1 base, with 4 bases lying between them. The CDR3 length is 13 residues.